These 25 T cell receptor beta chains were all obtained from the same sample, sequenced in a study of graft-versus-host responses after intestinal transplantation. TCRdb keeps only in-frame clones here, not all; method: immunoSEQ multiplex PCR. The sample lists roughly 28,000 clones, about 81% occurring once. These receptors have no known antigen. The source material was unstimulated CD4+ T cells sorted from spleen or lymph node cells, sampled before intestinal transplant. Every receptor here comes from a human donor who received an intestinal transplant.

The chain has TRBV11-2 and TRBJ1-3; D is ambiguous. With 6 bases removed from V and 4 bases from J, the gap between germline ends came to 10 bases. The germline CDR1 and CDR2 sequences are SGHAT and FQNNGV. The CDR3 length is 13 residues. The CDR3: CASRNALGNTIYF. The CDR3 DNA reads TGTGCCAGCAGAAATGCCCTCGGAAACACCATATATTTT. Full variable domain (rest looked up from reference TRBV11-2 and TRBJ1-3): EAGVAQSPRYKIIEKRQSVAFWCNPISGHATLYWYQQILGQGPKLLIQFQNNGVVDDSQLPKDRFSAERLKGVDSTLKIQPAKLEDSAVYLCASRNALGNTIYFGEGSWLTVV.

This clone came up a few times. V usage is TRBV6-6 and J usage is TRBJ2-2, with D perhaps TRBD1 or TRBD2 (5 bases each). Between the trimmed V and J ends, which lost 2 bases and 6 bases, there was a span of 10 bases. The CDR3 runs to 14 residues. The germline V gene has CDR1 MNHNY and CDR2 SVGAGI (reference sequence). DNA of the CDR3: TGTGCCAGCAGTTACCTCTCGGGGCCCGGGGAGCTGTTTTTT. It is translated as CASSYLSGPGELFF.

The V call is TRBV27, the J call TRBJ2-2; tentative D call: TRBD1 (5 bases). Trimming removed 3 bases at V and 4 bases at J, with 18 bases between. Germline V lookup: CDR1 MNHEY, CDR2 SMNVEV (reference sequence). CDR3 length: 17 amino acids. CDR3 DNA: TGTGCCAGCAGTTTCAATCCTTCGACAGCCACCACCGGGGAGCTGTTTTTT. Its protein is CASSFNPSTATTGELFF.

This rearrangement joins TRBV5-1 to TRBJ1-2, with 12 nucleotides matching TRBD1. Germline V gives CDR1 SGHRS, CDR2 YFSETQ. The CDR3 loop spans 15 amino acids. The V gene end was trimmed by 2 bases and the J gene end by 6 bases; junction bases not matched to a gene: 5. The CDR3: CASSFPGQGANGYTF. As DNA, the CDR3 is TGCGCCAGCAGCTTCCCGGGACAGGGGGCGAATGGCTACACCTTC. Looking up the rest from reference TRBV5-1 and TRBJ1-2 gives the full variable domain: KAGVTQTPRYLIKTRGQQVTLSCSPISGHRSVSWYQQTPGQGLQFLFEYFSETQRNKGNFPGRFSGRQFSNSRSEMNVSTLELGDSALYLCASSFPGQGANGYTFGSGTRLTVV.

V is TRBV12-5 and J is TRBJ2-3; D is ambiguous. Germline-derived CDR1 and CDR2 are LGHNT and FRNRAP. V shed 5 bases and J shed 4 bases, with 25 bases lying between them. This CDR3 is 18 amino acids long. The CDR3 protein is CASGPRTRPPSYADTQYF. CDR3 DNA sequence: TGTGCTAGTGGTCCTCGTACCCGACCACCAAGTTATGCAGATACGCAGTATTTT.

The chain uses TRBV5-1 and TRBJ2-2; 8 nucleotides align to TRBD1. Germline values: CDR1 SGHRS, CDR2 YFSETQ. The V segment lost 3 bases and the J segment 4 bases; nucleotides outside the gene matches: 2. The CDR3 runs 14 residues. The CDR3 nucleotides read TGCGCCAGCAGCTCCGGACAGGGCACCGGGGAGCTGTTTTTT. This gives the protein CASSSGQGTGELFF. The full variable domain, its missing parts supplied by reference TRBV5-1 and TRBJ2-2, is KAGVTQTPRYLIKTRGQQVTLSCSPISGHRSVSWYQQTPGQGLQFLFEYFSETQRNKGNFPGRFSGRQFSNSRSEMNVSTLELGDSALYLCASSSGQGTGELFFGEGSRLTVL.

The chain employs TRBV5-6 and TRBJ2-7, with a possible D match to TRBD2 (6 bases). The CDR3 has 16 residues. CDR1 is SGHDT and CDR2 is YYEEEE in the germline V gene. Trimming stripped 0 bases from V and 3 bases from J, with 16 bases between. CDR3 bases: TGTGCCAGCAGCTTGGTCATGCGGGGTTCAAGCTACGAGCAGTACTTC. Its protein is CASSLVMRGSSYEQYF.

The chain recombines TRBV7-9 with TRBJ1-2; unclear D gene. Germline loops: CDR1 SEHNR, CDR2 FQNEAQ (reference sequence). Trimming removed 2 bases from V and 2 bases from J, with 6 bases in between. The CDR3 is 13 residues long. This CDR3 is CASSLQENYGYTF. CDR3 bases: TGTGCCAGCAGCTTACAGGAGAACTATGGCTACACCTTC.

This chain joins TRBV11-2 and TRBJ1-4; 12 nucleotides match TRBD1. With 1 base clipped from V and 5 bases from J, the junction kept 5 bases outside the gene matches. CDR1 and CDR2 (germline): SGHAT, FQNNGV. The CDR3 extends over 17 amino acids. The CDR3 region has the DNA TGTGCCAGCAGCTTAGGGGACAGGGGGCTGGAGAATGAAAAACTGTTTTTT. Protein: CASSLGDRGLENEKLFF.

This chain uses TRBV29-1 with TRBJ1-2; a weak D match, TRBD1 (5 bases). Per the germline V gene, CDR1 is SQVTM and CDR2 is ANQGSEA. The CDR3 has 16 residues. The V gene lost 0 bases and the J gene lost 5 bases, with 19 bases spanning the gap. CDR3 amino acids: CSVEDKGSSGGYGYTF. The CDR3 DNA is TGCAGCGTTGAAGACAAAGGGAGTAGCGGGGGATATGGCTACACCTTC.

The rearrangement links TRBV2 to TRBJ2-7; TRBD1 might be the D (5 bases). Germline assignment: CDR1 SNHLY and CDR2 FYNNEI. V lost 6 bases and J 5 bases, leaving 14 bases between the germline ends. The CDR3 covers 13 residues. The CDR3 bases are TGTGCCAGCAGAGCCAGGGTAACCCACGAGCAGTACTTC. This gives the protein CASRARVTHEQYF.

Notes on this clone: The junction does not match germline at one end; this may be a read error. The CDR3 region has the DNA TGTGCCAGCAGTTACTCGATAGCGAGATCGGCTGTTTTT. Protein sequence: CASSYSIARSAVF. This rearrangement joins TRBV6-5 to TRBJ1-4; D unclear. The CDR3 loop spans 13 amino acids. Germline CDR1 and CDR2: MNHEY and SVGAGI.

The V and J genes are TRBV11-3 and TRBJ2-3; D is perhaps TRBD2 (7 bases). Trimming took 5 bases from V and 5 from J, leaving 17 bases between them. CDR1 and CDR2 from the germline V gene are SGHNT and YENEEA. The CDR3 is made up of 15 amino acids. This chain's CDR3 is CASSRNSGGRDTQYF. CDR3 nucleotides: TGTGCCAGCAGCCGCAACTCGGGGGGCCGAGATACGCAGTATTTT.

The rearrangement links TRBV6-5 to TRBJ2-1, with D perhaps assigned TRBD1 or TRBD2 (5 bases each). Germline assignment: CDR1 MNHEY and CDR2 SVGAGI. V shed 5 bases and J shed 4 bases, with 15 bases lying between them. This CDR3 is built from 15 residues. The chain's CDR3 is CASSPQGWGYNEQFF. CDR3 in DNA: TGTGCCAGCAGTCCCCAGGGTTGGGGGTACAATGAGCAGTTCTTC.

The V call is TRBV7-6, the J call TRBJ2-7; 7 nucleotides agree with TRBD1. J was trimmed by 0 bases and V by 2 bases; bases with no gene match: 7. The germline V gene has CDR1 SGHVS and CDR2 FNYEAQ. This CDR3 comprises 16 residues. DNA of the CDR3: TGTGCCAGCAGCTTATTGACAGGGCCGTACTCCTACGAGCAGTACTTC. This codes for CASSLLTGPYSYEQYF.

The chain's CDR3 is CASLAGGTDTQYF. In DNA, the CDR3 is TGTGCCAGCCTAGCGGGTGGGACAGATACGCAGTATTTT. The V gene is TRBV6-5, the J gene TRBJ2-3; 8 nucleotides match TRBD2. This CDR3 spans 13 amino acids. Germline CDR1 reads MNHEY; CDR2 reads SVGAGI. V lost 8 bases to trimming and J lost 3 bases; unmatched junction nucleotides: 4.

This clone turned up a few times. The CDR3 here is CASGEETQYF. In nucleotides, the CDR3 is TGTGCCAGCGGGGAGGAGACCCAGTACTTC. The chain employs TRBV6-1 and TRBJ2-5, with a weak D call TRBD2 (5 bases). Germline lookup yields CDR1 MNHNS and CDR2 SASEGT. The CDR3 length is 10 residues. V was pared by 8 bases and J by 5 bases, with 6 bases between.

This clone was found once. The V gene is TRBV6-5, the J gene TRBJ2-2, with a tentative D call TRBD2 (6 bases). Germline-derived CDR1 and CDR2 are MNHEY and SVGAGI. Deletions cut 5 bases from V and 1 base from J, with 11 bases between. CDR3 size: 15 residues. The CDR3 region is CASSAVRGNTGELFF. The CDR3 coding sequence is TGTGCCAGCAGTGCCGTGCGGGGGAACACCGGGGAGCTGTTTTTT.

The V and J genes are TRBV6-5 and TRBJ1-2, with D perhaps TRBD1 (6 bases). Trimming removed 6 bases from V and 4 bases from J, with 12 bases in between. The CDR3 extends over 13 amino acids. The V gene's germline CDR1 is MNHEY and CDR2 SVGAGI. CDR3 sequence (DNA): TGTGCCAGCAGCTCTGACAGGAGCTATGGCTACACCTTC. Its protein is CASSSDRSYGYTF.

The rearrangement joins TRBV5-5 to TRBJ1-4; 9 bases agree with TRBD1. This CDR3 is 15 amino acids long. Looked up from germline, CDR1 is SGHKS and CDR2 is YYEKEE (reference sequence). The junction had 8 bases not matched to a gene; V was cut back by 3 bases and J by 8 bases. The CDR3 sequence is CASSYLGQGGEKLFF. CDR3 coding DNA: TGTGCCAGCAGCTACCTGGGACAGGGAGGGGAAAAACTGTTTTTT.

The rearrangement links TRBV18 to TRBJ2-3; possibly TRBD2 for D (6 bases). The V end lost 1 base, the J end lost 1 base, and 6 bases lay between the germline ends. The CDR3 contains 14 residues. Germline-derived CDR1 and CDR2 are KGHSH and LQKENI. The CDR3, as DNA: TGTGCCAGCTCACCACTAGCGGGCACAGATACGCAGTATTTT. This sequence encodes CASSPLAGTDTQYF.

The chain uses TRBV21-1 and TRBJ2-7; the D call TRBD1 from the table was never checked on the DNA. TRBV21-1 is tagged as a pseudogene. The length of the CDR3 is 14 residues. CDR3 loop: CASSTTGVGCEQYF. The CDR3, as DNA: TGTGCCAGCAGCACCACAGGGGTGGGCTGCGAGCAGTACTTC.

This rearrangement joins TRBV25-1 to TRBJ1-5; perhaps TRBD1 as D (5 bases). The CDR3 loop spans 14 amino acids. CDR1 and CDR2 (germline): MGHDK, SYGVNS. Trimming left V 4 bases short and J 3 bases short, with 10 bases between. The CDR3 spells CASSGRGVNQPQHF. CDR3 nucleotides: TGTGCCAGCAGTGGACGAGGGGTCAATCAGCCCCAGCATTTT.

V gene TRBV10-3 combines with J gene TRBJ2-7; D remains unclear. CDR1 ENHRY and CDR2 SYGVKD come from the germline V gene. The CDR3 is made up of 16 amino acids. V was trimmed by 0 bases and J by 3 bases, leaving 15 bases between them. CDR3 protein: CAISESYTGPLYEQYF. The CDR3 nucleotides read TGTGCCATCAGTGAGTCTTACACCGGTCCTCTCTACGAGCAGTACTTC.

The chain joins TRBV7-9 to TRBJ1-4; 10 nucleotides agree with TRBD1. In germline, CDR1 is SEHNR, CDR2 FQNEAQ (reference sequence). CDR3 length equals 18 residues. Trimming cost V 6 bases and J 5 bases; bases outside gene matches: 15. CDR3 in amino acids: CASRQGQGKGLRNEKLFF. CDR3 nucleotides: TGTGCCAGCAGGCAGGGACAGGGGAAAGGCCTGCGAAATGAAAAACTGTTTTTT.